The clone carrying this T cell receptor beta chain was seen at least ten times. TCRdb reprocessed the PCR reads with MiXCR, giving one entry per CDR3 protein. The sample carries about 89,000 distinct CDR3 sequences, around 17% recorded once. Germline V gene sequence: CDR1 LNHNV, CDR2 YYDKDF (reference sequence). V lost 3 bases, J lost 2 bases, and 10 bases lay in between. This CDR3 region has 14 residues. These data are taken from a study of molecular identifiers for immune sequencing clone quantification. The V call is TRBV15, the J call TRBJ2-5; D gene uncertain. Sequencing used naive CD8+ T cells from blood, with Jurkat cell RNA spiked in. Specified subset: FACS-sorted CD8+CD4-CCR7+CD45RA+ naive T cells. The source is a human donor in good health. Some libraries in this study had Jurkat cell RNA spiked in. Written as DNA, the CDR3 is TGTGCCACCAGCAGTAAGGAGAAGCAAGAGACCCAGTACTTC. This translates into CATSSKEKQETQYF.